The 25 T cell receptor beta chains below come from one sample, sequenced in a study of blood T cell repertoires in COVID-19. Generated by immunoSEQ multiplex PCR, the TCRdb table keeps only in-frame clones and is missing some. The repertoire includes 90,000 to 150,000 clones, approximately 81% of them detected once, and around 3.9% sits in the top ten. Input material: peripheral blood. The receptors originated from a woman older than 75 with acute or convalescent COVID-19.

The chain couples TRBV7-6 to TRBJ1-4; a weak D match, TRBD1 (6 bases). CDR1 is SGHVS and CDR2 is FNYEAQ in the germline V gene. Trimming pared 5 bases from V and 7 bases from J, leaving 17 bases between. The CDR3 totals 15 residues. The CDR3 region is CASSRDIRSGEKLFF. For the CDR3, the DNA is TGTGCCAGCAGCAGGGACATTCGGTCAGGTGAAAAACTGTTTTTT.

Details on this clone: Within the sample, other DNA sequences also encode this same CDR3. The rearrangement links TRBV6-5 to TRBJ2-1, with 12 bases that match TRBD2. Germline loops: CDR1 MNHEY, CDR2 SVGAGI. This CDR3 has 16 residues. V shed 0 bases and J 8 bases; nucleotides not matched to a gene: 5. CDR3 DNA: TGTGCCAGCAGTTACTCCTCTAGCGGGGGGGCCTATGAGCAGTTCTTC. Encoded protein: CASSYSSSGGAYEQFF.

V gene TRBV6-2 or TRBV6-3 combines with J gene TRBJ2-1, with TRBD1 identical over 8 bases. Per the germline V gene, CDR1 is MNHEY and CDR2 is SVGEGT. V lost 6 bases and J lost 14; bases outside the gene matches: 12. The CDR3 contains 13 residues. CDR3 amino acids: CASSQGAPGRKFF. CDR3 DNA sequence: TGTGCCAGCAGCCAGGGGGCCCCCGGAAGAAAGTTCTTC.

This chain joins TRBV6-5 and TRBJ1-5; TRBD1 matches at 9 bases. Germline loops: CDR1 MNHEY, CDR2 SVGAGI. This CDR3 has 14 amino acids. V lost 6 bases, J lost 7 bases, and 7 bases stayed unmatched. CDR3: CASSPGQGNQPQHF. The CDR3 DNA reads TGTGCCAGCAGCCCGGGACAGGGTAACCAGCCCCAGCATTTT.

The chain combines TRBV20-1 with TRBJ2-1, with D hard to call. The germline CDR1 and CDR2 sequences are DFQATT and SNEGSKA (reference sequence). This CDR3 is built from 14 residues. Trimming cost V 3 bases and J 0 bases, with 9 bases left between them. The CDR3 nucleotides are TGCAGTGCTAGTCTTTCTAGCTCCTACAATGAGCAGTTCTTC. Amino acids: CSASLSSSYNEQFF.

The J gene is TRBJ1-5, the V gene TRBV6-5; D unclear. Between the trimmed V and J ends, which lost 4 bases and 6 bases, there was a span of 13 bases. The CDR3 contains 14 residues. CDR1 is MNHEY, CDR2 SVGAGI, per germline. The CDR3 DNA sequence: TGTGCCAGCAGTTGGTCTGAGAGCCCTCAGCCCCAGCATTTT. Its protein product is CASSWSESPQPQHF.

The rearrangement joins TRBV28 to TRBJ2-7; TRBD2 matches 7 bases. The CDR3 is 15 residues long. Germline V gives CDR1 MDHEN, CDR2 SYDVKM. J gave up 2 bases and V 5 bases, and 9 bases lay outside the gene matches. Here the CDR3 reads CASSPTPSGTYEQYF. In nucleotides, the CDR3 is TGTGCCAGCAGTCCTACGCCTAGCGGAACCTACGAGCAGTACTTC.

J is TRBJ2-1 and V is TRBV3-1 (or the pseudogene TRBV3-2); 11 positions match TRBD1. V was pared by 6 bases and J by 5 bases, with 6 bases of the junction left unmatched. CDR1 LGHDT and CDR2 YNNKEL come from the germline V gene (reference sequence). CDR3 length equals 15 residues. The CDR3 spells CASRLGQGANNEQFF. CDR3 nucleotides: TGTGCCAGCAGACTTGGACAGGGGGCGAACAATGAGCAGTTCTTC.

This chain uses TRBV28 with TRBJ2-7; 9 bases line up with TRBD2. Germline CDR1 is MDHEN and CDR2 is SYDVKM. V lost 8 bases to trimming and J lost 2 bases; unmatched junction nucleotides: 4. The CDR3 runs to 13 residues. CDR3 in DNA: TGTGCCAGCGGAGGCGGGAGGGCCTACGAGCAGTACTTC. Translation: CASGGGRAYEQYF. The full variable domain, in which reference TRBV28 and TRBJ2-7 provide the parts outside the CDR3, is DVKVTQSSRYLVKRTGEKVFLECVQDMDHENMFWYRQDPGLGLRLIYFSYDVKMKEKGDIPEGYSVSREKKERFSLILESASTNQTSMYLCASGGGRAYEQYFGPGTRLTVT.

The chain couples TRBV30 to TRBJ1-2; D gene uncertain. V was pared by 3 bases and J by 2 bases, with 10 bases between. Germline values: CDR1 GTSNPN, CDR2 SVGIG (reference sequence). CDR3 length equals 13 residues. For the CDR3, the DNA is TGTGCCTGGAGAATCCCCGTAAACTATGGCTACACCTTC. Translation: CAWRIPVNYGYTF.

There are a few counts of this clone. The chain carries TRBV4-2 and TRBJ2-3; D uncertain. Trimming shortened V by 0 bases and J by 2 bases, and 6 bases separated the two germline ends. The CDR3 totals 14 residues. CDR1 and CDR2 (germline): LGHNA, YNFKEQ. The CDR3 DNA sequence: TGTGCCAGCAGCCAAGATCTAAACACAGATACGCAGTATTTT. This translates into CASSQDLNTDTQYF.

This clone showed up just a few times. The CDR3 nucleotides read TGCAGCGTTGATTCTTTGTACAGCGAGACCCAGTACTTC. Amino acid sequence: CSVDSLYSETQYF. The chain combines TRBV29-1 with TRBJ2-5; D remains ambiguous. The CDR3 is made up of 13 amino acids. Germline V gives CDR1 SQVTM, CDR2 ANQGSEA. V lost 3 bases, J lost 5 bases, and 13 bases lay in between.

The chain carries TRBV5-1 and TRBJ2-1, with 9 nucleotides matching TRBD2. Unmatched junction bases numbered 5, after V lost 4 bases and J lost 6 bases. The CDR3 loop spans 14 amino acids. Germline CDR1 reads SGHRS; CDR2 reads YFSETQ. The CDR3 DNA reads TGCGCCAGCAGCGGGGGACTAGCAGTCAATGAGCAGTTCTTC. This codes for CASSGGLAVNEQFF. Looking up the rest from reference TRBV5-1 and TRBJ2-1 gives the full variable domain: KAGVTQTPRYLIKTRGQQVTLSCSPISGHRSVSWYQQTPGQGLQFLFEYFSETQRNKGNFPGRFSGRQFSNSRSEMNVSTLELGDSALYLCASSGGLAVNEQFFGPGTRLTVL.

The chain links TRBV5-1 to TRBJ2-5; 7 bases are shared with TRBD2. The CDR3 has 15 amino acids. Germline lookup yields CDR1 SGHRS and CDR2 YFSETQ. V shed 1 base, J shed 10 bases, and the junction held 13 bases outside the gene matches. For the CDR3, the DNA is TGCGCCAGCAGCTTGACGGGGGGAACTAGCGAGGGCCAGTACTTC. Its protein product is CASSLTGGTSEGQYF.

This chain joins TRBV7-9 and TRBJ1-3; D is perhaps TRBD1 (5 bases). CDR1 is SEHNR, CDR2 FQNEAQ, per germline (reference sequence). The CDR3 is 14 residues long. V was pared by 5 bases and J by 3 bases, with 11 bases between. Here the CDR3 DNA reads TGTGCCAGCAGCCCTGGGACTTATGGAAACACCATATATTTT. Its translation is CASSPGTYGNTIYF.

The chain combines TRBV4-2 with TRBJ2-3, with 8 bases that match TRBD2. The J segment lost 1 base and the V segment lost 1 base, leaving 4 bases of the junction unmatched. CDR3 size: 16 residues. The germline V gene encodes CDR1 LGHNA and CDR2 YNFKEQ. CDR3 amino acids: CASSQVSGGRTDTQYF. The CDR3 region has the DNA TGTGCCAGCAGCCAAGTCAGCGGGGGCCGCACAGATACGCAGTATTTT.

This rearrangement joins TRBV2 to TRBJ1-1; D gene ambiguous. Germline-derived CDR1 and CDR2 are SNHLY and FYNNEI. The CDR3 consists of 14 residues. Between the trimmed V and J ends, which lost 7 bases and 1 base, there was a span of 13 bases. As DNA, the CDR3 is TGTGCCAGCACCCCGAGACTCCAGAACACTGAAGCTTTCTTT. This encodes CASTPRLQNTEAFF.

CDR3 DNA: TGTGCCAGCAGTCCCCGTCCGGGGAGTGGGGCTAACTATGGCTACACCTTC. It is translated as CASSPRPGSGANYGYTF. The chain carries TRBV28 and TRBJ1-2; no firm D call. CDR1 is MDHEN, CDR2 SYDVKM, per germline. Deletions cut 5 bases from V and 0 bases from J, with 19 bases between. The CDR3 covers 17 residues.

CDR3 nucleotides: TGTGCCAGCAGTTTATTATTTGCTCAACACAACCCAGGGGAGCAGTACTTC. As protein: CASSLLFAQHNPGEQYF. This chain joins TRBV28 and TRBJ2-7, with D tentatively TRBD1 (5 bases). This CDR3 is built from 17 residues. Germline loops: CDR1 MDHEN, CDR2 SYDVKM. V was pared by 1 base and J by 7 bases, with 23 bases between.

V and J are TRBV6-1 and TRBJ2-5, with TRBD1 matching 9 bases. V trimming: 3 bases; J trimming: 4 bases; junction bases outside the gene matches: 6. The CDR3 totals 15 residues. The V gene's germline CDR1 is MNHNS and CDR2 SASEGT. The CDR3 reads CASSENRGQGETQYF. Here the CDR3 DNA reads TGTGCCAGCAGTGAGAACAGGGGGCAGGGAGAGACCCAGTACTTC.

This clone was observed a single time. This chain links TRBV5-6 with TRBJ2-5; 7 bases are a match to TRBD1. This CDR3 has 14 amino acids. Per germline, CDR1 SGHDT and CDR2 YYEEEE. Trimming removed 1 base from V and 7 bases from J; junction bases left unmatched: 7. CDR3 residues: CASSLWQGVMTQYF. The CDR3, as DNA: TGTGCCAGCAGCTTGTGGCAGGGGGTCATGACCCAGTACTTC.

V gene TRBV5-6 combines with J gene TRBJ1-5, with D possibly TRBD1 on 5 matching bases. Germline CDR1 is SGHDT and CDR2 is YYEEEE. The ends were cut back, 2 bases at V and 3 bases at J, with 12 bases in the middle. This CDR3 region has 15 residues. The CDR3 spells CASSFGGGFNQPQHF. CDR3 coding DNA: TGTGCCAGCAGCTTCGGTGGGGGGTTCAATCAGCCCCAGCATTTT. Combining the CDR3 with reference TRBV5-6 and TRBJ1-5 gives the whole variable domain DAGVTQSPTHLIKTRGQQVTLRCSPKSGHDTVSWYQQALGQGPQFIFQYYEEEERQRGNFPDRFSGHQFPNYSSELNVNALLLGDSALYLCASSFGGGFNQPQHFGDGTRLSIL.

This chain joins TRBV6-5 and TRBJ2-2; TRBD1 might be the D (6 bases). V gave up 6 bases and J gave up 0 bases, with 11 bases separating them. The germline V gene encodes CDR1 MNHEY and CDR2 SVGAGI. CDR3 length: 15 amino acids. In DNA, the CDR3 is TGTGCCAGCAGCTCCGGGACAACGAACACCGGGGAGCTGTTTTTT. It specifies CASSSGTTNTGELFF.

This clone came up a few times. This chain connects TRBV5-4 to TRBJ1-1, with 7 bases lining up with TRBD1. Unmatched junction bases numbered 12, after V lost 3 bases and J lost 10 bases. Per germline, CDR1 SGHNT and CDR2 YYREEE (reference sequence). This CDR3 has 14 amino acids. The CDR3 sequence is CASSSQSQGGLAFF. CDR3 nucleotide sequence: TGTGCCAGCAGCTCACAATCTCAAGGGGGCTTAGCTTTCTTT.

The genes are TRBV30 and TRBJ2-7, with 10 bases aligning to TRBD1. CDR1 is GTSNPN, CDR2 SVGIG, per germline (reference sequence). V shed 5 bases and J 4 bases; nucleotides not matched to a gene: 8. The CDR3 loop spans 14 amino acids. CDR3 sequence: CAWARGGQGYEQYF. The CDR3 DNA sequence: TGTGCCTGGGCAAGAGGGGGACAGGGGTACGAGCAGTACTTC.